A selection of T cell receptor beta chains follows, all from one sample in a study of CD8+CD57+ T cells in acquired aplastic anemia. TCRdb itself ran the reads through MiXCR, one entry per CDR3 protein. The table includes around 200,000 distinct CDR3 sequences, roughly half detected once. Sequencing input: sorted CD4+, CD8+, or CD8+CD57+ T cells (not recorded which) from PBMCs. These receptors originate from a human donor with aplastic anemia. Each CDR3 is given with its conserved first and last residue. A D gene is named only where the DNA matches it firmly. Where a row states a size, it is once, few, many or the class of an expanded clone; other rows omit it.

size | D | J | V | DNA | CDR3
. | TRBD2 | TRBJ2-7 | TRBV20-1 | TGCAGTGCTAGCTCAAGAGCGGGGCGGGCTTACGAGCAGTACTTC | CSASSRAGRAYEQYF
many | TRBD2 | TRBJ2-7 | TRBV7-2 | TGTGCCAGCAGCTTACGGGGAGGGCGGGGCGCGGCCGCCTACGAGCAGTACTTC | CASSLRGGRGAAAYEQYF
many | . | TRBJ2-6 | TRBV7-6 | TGTGCCAGCAGACCGTCGAGGGGGGCCAACGTCCTGACTTTC | CASRPSRGANVLTF
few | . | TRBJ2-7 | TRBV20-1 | TGCAGTGCTAGAGATTTCCGGGAGAGTTCCTACGAGCAGTACTTC | CSARDFRESSYEQYF
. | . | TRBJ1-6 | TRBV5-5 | TGTGCCAGCAGTAGAGGGGAGGCAAGTTCACCCCTCTACTTT | CASSRGEASSPLYF
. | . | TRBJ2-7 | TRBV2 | TGTGCCAGCAGTCGGGACACAGCCTACGAGCAGTACTTC | CASSRDTAYEQYF
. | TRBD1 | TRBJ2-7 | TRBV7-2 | TGTTCCAGCAGCTTATCAGGGGGTAGATACGAGCAGTACTTC | CSSSLSGGRYEQYF
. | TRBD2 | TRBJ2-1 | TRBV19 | TGTGCCAGTAGTGGGACTAGCCGGGCAAAGTCCTACAATGAGCAGTTCTTC | CASSGTSRAKSYNEQFF
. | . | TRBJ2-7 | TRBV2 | TGTGCCAGCAGTGGGGACCTCCTCTCCTACGAGCAGTACTTC | CASSGDLLSYEQYF
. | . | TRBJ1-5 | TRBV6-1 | TGTGCCAGCAGTCTTGGACAGCTAAATCAGCCCCAGCATTTT | CASSLGQLNQPQHF
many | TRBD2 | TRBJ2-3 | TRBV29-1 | TGCAGCACCACTAGCGGGGGTTTCACAGATACGCAGTATTTT | CSTTSGGFTDTQYF
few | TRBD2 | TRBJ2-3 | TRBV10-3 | TGTGCCAGCAGTAGACTAGCGGGCACAGATACGCAGTATTTT | CASSRLAGTDTQYF
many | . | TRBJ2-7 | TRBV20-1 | TGCAGTGCCGTGAAGGACGGATCCTACGAGCAGTACTTC | CSAVKDGSYEQYF
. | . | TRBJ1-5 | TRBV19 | TGTGCCATCAGTAAAGGGACTAGCGGGGTGCAAGAGACCCAGCATTTT | CAISKGTSGVQETQHF
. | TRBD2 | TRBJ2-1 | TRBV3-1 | TGTGCCAGCAGCCAAGATCGAAAGCGGGGGGGCTCCTACAATGAGCAGTTCTTC | CASSQDRKRGGSYNEQFF
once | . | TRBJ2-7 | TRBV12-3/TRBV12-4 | TGTGCCAGCAGCTCGCCAGATACTAGCTACGAGCAGTACTTC | CASSSPDTSYEQYF
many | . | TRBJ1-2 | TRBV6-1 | TGTGCCAGCATTCCAGGGGACTGGGCTGGCTACACCTTC | CASIPGDWAGYTF
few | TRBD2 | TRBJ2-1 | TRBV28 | TGTGCCAGCAGTCCACTAAGGACTAGCGGGAGGGGGGGCCCTCAGTTCTTC | CASSPLRTSGRGGPQFF
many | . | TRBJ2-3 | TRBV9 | TGTGCCAGCAGCGTAGGGTTAATAGTGGGGGGAGATACGCAGTATTTT | CASSVGLIVGGDTQYF
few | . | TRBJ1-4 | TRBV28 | TGTGCCAGCAGGCGGGATAGGGCAAATGAAAAACTGTTTTTT | CASRRDRANEKLFF
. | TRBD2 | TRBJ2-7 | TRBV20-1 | TGCAGTGCTACACCCGGGACTAGCGGGAGGTACGGGCAGTACTTC | CSATPGTSGRYGQYF
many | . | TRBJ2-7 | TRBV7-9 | TGTGCCAGCGGCTCGGTCTCTTCCGAGCAGTACTTC | CASGSVSSEQYF
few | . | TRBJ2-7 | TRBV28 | TGTGCCAGCAGTTTGATAAGCGCCGACTCCTACGAGCAGTACTTC | CASSLISADSYEQYF
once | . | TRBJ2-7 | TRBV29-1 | TGCAGCGTTGAAACCCAAGTGGGCTACGAGCAGTACTTC | CSVETQVGYEQYF
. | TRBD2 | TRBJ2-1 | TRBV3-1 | TGTGCCAGCAGCCGAGTTTCACTAGCGGGGGGGGTTGAGCAGTTCTTC | CASSRVSLAGGVEQFF
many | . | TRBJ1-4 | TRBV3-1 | TGTGCCAGCAGCCAAGATCCGGGTGAAAAACTGTTTTTT | CASSQDPGEKLFF
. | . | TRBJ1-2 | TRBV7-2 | TGTGCCAGCAGCTTAGACGGGGCTAGCGGCTACACCTTC | CASSLDGASGYTF
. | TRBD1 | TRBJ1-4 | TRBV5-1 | TGCGCCAGCAGCCAGGGACAGGGGGTCTCTTGGGAAAAACTGCTTTTT | CASSQGQGVSWEKLLF
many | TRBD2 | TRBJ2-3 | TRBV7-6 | TGTGCCAGCAGCGCCGTAGCGGGGGGGAGCACAGATACGCAGTATTTT | CASSAVAGGSTDTQYF
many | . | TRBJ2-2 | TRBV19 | TGTGCCAGTAGTTTAGGGCCCACCGGGGAGCTGTTTTTT | CASSLGPTGELFF
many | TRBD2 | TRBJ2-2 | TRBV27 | TGTGCCAGCAGTTTTGCTAGCGGGGCAGGGGAGCTGTTTTTT | CASSFASGAGELFF
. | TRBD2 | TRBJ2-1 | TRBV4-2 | TGTGCCAGCAGCCTCACTGGGGCTAGCGGGGGACGAGCCTACAATGAGCAGTTCTTC | CASSLTGASGGRAYNEQFF
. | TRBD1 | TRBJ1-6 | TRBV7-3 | TGTGCCAGTAGCCGGGACAGAAATTCACCCCTCCACTTT | CASSRDRNSPLHF
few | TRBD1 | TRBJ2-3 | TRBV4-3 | TGCGCCAGCAGCCAAGTCGGAACAGGGGGAGATACGCGGTATTTT | CASSQVGTGGDTRYF
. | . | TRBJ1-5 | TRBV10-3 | TGTGCCATCAGTGAGTCAACAGCGGTTAGCAATCAGCCCCAGCATTTT | CAISESTAVSNQPQHF
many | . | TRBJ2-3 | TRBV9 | TGTGCCAGCAGCGTAGCACTAGGCGAAAAGGGTACGCAGTATTTT | CASSVALGEKGTQYF
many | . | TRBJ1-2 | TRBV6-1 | TGTGCCAGCAGTGAAGCTTTTGGACGAGACTATGGCTACACCTTC | CASSEAFGRDYGYTF
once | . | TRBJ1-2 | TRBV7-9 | TGTGCCAGCAGCTTAGAATGGGCTATGGACTATGGCTACACCTTC | CASSLEWAMDYGYTF
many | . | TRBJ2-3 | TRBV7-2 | TGTGCCAGCAGCTTCTCAGGGCAAGATACGCAGTATTTT | CASSFSGQDTQYF
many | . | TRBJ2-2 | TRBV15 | TGTGCCACCAGCACAGGTGCGGGGACCGGGGAGCTGTTTTTT | CATSTGAGTGELFF
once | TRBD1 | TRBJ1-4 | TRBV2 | TGTGCCAGCAGCCACGACAGGGTAGGGGAAAGACTGTTTTTT | CASSHDRVGERLFF
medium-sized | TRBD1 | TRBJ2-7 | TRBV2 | TGTGCCAGCAGTGTGGGACAGGCCGAGCAGTACTTC | CASSVGQAEQYF
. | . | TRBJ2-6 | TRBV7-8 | TGTGCCAGCAGGACAACAGGGGCCAACGTCCTGACTTTC | CASRTTGANVLTF
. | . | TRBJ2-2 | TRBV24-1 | TGTGCCACCAGTGACCCAGCTGGAACCGGGGAGCTGTTTTTT | CATSDPAGTGELFF
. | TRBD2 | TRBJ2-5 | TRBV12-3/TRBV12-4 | TGTGCCAGCAGTTTAGGGGGGAGGGTACCCCAAGAGACCCAGTACTTC | CASSLGGRVPQETQYF
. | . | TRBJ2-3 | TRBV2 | TGTGCCAGCAGTGAGAGGTTGGGGTACACAGATACGCAGTATTTT | CASSERLGYTDTQYF
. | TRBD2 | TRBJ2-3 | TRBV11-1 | TGTGCCAGCAGTCCGTCGGTTAGCGGGATCACAGATACGCAGTATTTT | CASSPSVSGITDTQYF
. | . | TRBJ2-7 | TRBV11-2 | TGTGCCAGCAGCTTAGCTACAGACTTCTACGAGCAGTACTTC | CASSLATDFYEQYF
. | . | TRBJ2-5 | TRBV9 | TGTGCCAGCAGCGTAGCGGGGCAGGGTACCCTCCAAGAGACCCAGTACTTC | CASSVAGQGTLQETQYF